What follows are 20 T cell receptor beta chains derived from one specimen sequenced in a study of T cells in Graves' hyperthyroidism and ophthalmopathy. Authors of the study amplified TCR beta CDR3 regions from RNA transcripts. Researchers ran a first-round RT-PCR on the TCR CDR3 using the HTBI primer set. Via MiXCR, TCRdb re-called the multiplex PCR reads, giving one row per CDR3 protein. The repertoire holds about 290,000 distinct CDR3 sequences, with 13% as singletons. The sequenced sample consisted of blood. The receptors were sampled from a woman in her twenties or thirties with Graves' hyperthyroidism that later progressed to Graves' ophthalmopathy.

As regards this clonotype: A much larger clone lies one base from this, so it may be a read error. The chain recombines TRBV6-1 with TRBJ1-1; D call uncertain. The CDR3 is 13 residues long. CDR1 is MNHNS and CDR2 is SASEGT in the germline V gene. CDR3 coding DNA: TGTGCCAGCCATCACCACATGAACACTGAAGCTCTCTTT. It is translated as CASHHHMNTEALF.

This clonotype came up many times. The CDR3 protein is CASSSGDIYEQYF. The CDR3 nucleotides are TGTGCCAGCAGTTCTGGGGACATCTACGAGCAGTACTTC. The genes are TRBV6-5 and TRBJ2-7, with a possible D match to TRBD1 (6 bases). The CDR3 contains 13 residues. V was cut by 4 bases and J by 3 bases, with 10 bases left in between. Looked up from germline, CDR1 is MNHEY and CDR2 is SVGAGI.

This clonotype was observed at least ten times. CDR3 coding DNA: TGCAGTGCGAGGAGGGACAGGGGCACTGAAGCTTTCTTT. It is translated as CSARRDRGTEAFF. The J gene is TRBJ1-1, the V gene TRBV20-1; 10 bases fit TRBD1. Germline CDR1 reads DFQATT; CDR2 reads SNEGSKA (reference sequence). V shed 6 bases, J shed 4 bases, and the junction held 5 bases outside the gene matches. CDR3 length equals 13 residues.

Many counts were recorded for this clonotype. The rearrangement joins TRBV20-1 to TRBJ2-7, with a possible D match to TRBD1 (6 bases). With 1 base removed from V and 2 bases from J, the gap between germline ends came to 9 bases. In germline, CDR1 is DFQATT, CDR2 SNEGSKA (reference sequence). The CDR3 length is 13 residues. DNA of the CDR3: TGCAGTGCTAGAGGGACAGAAACCTACGAGCAGTACTTC. This codes for CSARGTETYEQYF.

This clonotype has at least ten counts. The V call is TRBV11-2, the J call TRBJ2-1; D not resolved. The CDR3 runs 12 residues. The V gene's germline CDR1 is SGHAT and CDR2 FQNNGV. Trimming stripped 4 bases from V and 5 bases from J, with 6 bases between. CDR3 in DNA: TGTGCCAGCAGCTCGATCCACAATGAGCAGTTCTTC. Translation gives CASSSIHNEQFF.

This clonotype was seen a handful of times. The chain joins TRBV20-1 to TRBJ1-4; 7 bases are a match to TRBD1. Germline CDR1 and CDR2: DFQATT and SNEGSKA (reference sequence). Trimming at V came to 1 base and at J to 5 bases, leaving 7 bases not matched to a gene. The CDR3 is made up of 15 amino acids. CDR3 sequence (DNA): TGCAGTGCTAGAGGAGTAGGGGGCCTCAATGAAAAACTGTTTTTT. It codes for CSARGVGGLNEKLFF.

The table lists this clonotype with a few counts. The chain is built from TRBV12-5 and TRBJ1-1; 9 bases map to TRBD1. After removal of 6 bases from V and 1 base from J, the junction contained 15 bases not matched to a gene. Germline loops: CDR1 LGHNT, CDR2 FRNRAP. CDR3 length: 18 residues. The CDR3 DNA reads as TGTGCTAGTGGCCTAAACCTGGCACCGGGACAGGGGAACACTGAAGCTTTCTTT. This gives the protein CASGLNLAPGQGNTEAFF.

J is TRBJ2-5 and V is TRBV27, with TRBD2 identical over 7 bases. The CDR3 sequence is 14 residues long. Germline V lookup: CDR1 MNHEY, CDR2 SMNVEV (reference sequence). Trimming cost V 4 bases and J 5 bases; bases outside gene matches: 7. The CDR3 DNA reads TGTGCCAGCAGTTCCCGAGACGGGGGGGAGACCCAGTACTTC. Protein sequence: CASSSRDGGETQYF.

J is TRBJ1-3 and V is TRBV7-9; 7 bases agree with TRBD1. V trimming: 4 bases; J trimming: 4 bases; junction bases outside the gene matches: 16. This CDR3 contains 18 residues. The V gene's germline CDR1 is SEHNR and CDR2 FQNEAQ (reference sequence). The chain's CDR3 is CASSWWTGDRGRGNTIYF. CDR3 nucleotide sequence: TGTGCCAGCAGCTGGTGGACAGGCGACCGGGGCAGGGGAAACACCATATATTTT.

This clonotype was seen a single time. With a much larger clone just one base away, this may be a read error. V usage is TRBV7-3 and J usage is TRBJ2-5, with D possibly being TRBD1 or TRBD2 (5 bases each). Germline CDR1 SGHTA, CDR2 FQGTGA. The CDR3 runs 13 residues. CDR3 sequence (DNA): TGTGTCAGCAGGGCCGGGGCTGAAGAGACCCAGTACTTC. This sequence encodes CVSRAGAEETQYF.

The rearrangement joins TRBV7-2 to TRBJ2-1; possible D gene TRBD1, 6 bases. V shed 4 bases and J shed 15 bases, with 16 bases lying between them. The germline V gene has CDR1 SGHTA and CDR2 FQGNSA. This CDR3 comprises 12 residues. The CDR3 is CASSSQGLVRFF. The CDR3 DNA follows: TGTGCCAGCAGCTCACAGGGTTTGGTTCGGTTCTTC.

This clonotype came up many times. The chain links TRBV2 to TRBJ2-3; D is undetermined. Germline assignment: CDR1 SNHLY and CDR2 FYNNEI. The germline V and J ends were trimmed by 2 bases and 5 bases, with 11 bases remaining between them. This CDR3 is built from 14 residues. The CDR3 DNA reads TGTGCCAGCAGTGAACCTCCGGGCCGAGATACGCAGTATTTT. The encoded protein is CASSEPPGRDTQYF.

As to this clonotype: A much larger clone lies one base from this, so it may be a read error. The chain couples TRBV6-1 to TRBJ2-7; tentative D call: TRBD2 (6 bases). This CDR3 has 13 amino acids. Germline values: CDR1 MNHNS, CDR2 SASEGT. The CDR3 nucleotides read TGTGCCAGCAGAACTCCGGGAGCTTACGAGCAGCACTTC. Residues: CASRTPGAYEQHF.

This clonotype was recorded at least ten times. The V and J genes are TRBV7-9 and TRBJ2-3, with 9 nucleotides matching TRBD1. Germline CDR1 SEHNR, CDR2 FQNEAQ (reference sequence). V shed 0 bases and J 6 bases; nucleotides not matched to a gene: 13. The CDR3 loop spans 18 amino acids. CDR3 DNA: TGTGCCAGCAGCTTAGCGGGGGGACAGGGACCTCCCTGGGATACGCAGTATTTT. This encodes CASSLAGGQGPPWDTQYF.

This clonotype was recorded many times. The V gene is TRBV7-4, the J gene TRBJ2-7; D possibly corresponds to TRBD2 (6 bases). Germline V gene lookup returns CDR1 SGHVT and CDR2 SQSDAQ. V was pared by 4 bases and J by 1 base, with 20 bases between. The CDR3 spans 17 residues. The CDR3 DNA reads TGTGCCAGCAGCTCAATGGGGGGATTACAGGAATCCTACGAGCAGTACTTC. Translating it yields CASSSMGGLQESYEQYF.

J is TRBJ2-1 and V is TRBV9; 10 bases fit TRBD2. The CDR3 extends over 17 amino acids. Germline assignment: CDR1 SGDLS and CDR2 YYNGEE. V lost 3 bases and J lost 3; bases outside the gene matches: 9. This chain's CDR3 is CASSATAASGSYNEQFF. CDR3 bases: TGTGCCAGCAGCGCCACCGCGGCTAGCGGGAGCTACAATGAGCAGTTCTTC. Using reference TRBV9 and TRBJ2-1 for the parts outside the CDR3, the full variable domain is DSGVTQTPKHLITATGQRVTLRCSPRSGDLSVYWYQQSLDQGLQFLIQYYNGEERAKGNILERFSAQQFPDLHSELNLSSLELGDSALYFCASSATAASGSYNEQFFGPGTRLTVL.

This clonotype was detected ten times or more. V usage is TRBV7-9 and J usage is TRBJ2-1, with 7 nucleotides matching TRBD2. J was trimmed by 2 bases and V by 7 bases; bases with no gene match: 14. The CDR3 length is 17 residues. Germline CDR1 reads SEHNR; CDR2 reads FQNEAQ (reference sequence). The CDR3 spells CASNLFVGGRTYNEQFF. The CDR3 DNA follows: TGTGCCAGCAACCTATTTGTGGGCGGGAGAACCTACAATGAGCAGTTCTTC.

This clonotype occurred many times. The J gene is TRBJ2-7, the V gene TRBV20-1; 10 bases map to TRBD2. Germline assignment: CDR1 DFQATT and CDR2 SNEGSKA (reference sequence). The CDR3 is 14 residues long. V lost 3 bases, J lost 3 bases, and 5 bases stayed unmatched. CDR3 loop: CSASMSSGSYEQYF. DNA of the CDR3: TGCAGTGCTAGCATGTCTAGCGGGAGCTACGAGCAGTACTTC.

This clonotype was detected ten times or more. The chain is built from TRBV9 and TRBJ2-5; 7 bases match TRBD2. With V trimmed by 0 bases and J by 2 bases, 10 bases remained unmatched. The CDR3 spans 17 residues. CDR1 SGDLS and CDR2 YYNGEE come from the germline V gene. The CDR3 DNA reads as TGTGCCAGCAGCGTAGGAATGGGGGTCGGGGGGCAAGAGACCCAGTACTTC. Its translation is CASSVGMGVGGQETQYF.

The V and J genes are TRBV4-2 and TRBJ1-2; tentative D call: TRBD1 (5 bases). The V end lost 0 bases, the J end lost 5 bases, and 16 bases lay between the germline ends. Per the germline V gene, CDR1 is LGHNA and CDR2 is YNFKEQ. This CDR3 comprises 16 residues. In DNA, the CDR3 is TGTGCCAGCAGCCAAGATCGGCAGGGTCTCGTGTATGGCTACACCTTC. It encodes CASSQDRQGLVYGYTF.